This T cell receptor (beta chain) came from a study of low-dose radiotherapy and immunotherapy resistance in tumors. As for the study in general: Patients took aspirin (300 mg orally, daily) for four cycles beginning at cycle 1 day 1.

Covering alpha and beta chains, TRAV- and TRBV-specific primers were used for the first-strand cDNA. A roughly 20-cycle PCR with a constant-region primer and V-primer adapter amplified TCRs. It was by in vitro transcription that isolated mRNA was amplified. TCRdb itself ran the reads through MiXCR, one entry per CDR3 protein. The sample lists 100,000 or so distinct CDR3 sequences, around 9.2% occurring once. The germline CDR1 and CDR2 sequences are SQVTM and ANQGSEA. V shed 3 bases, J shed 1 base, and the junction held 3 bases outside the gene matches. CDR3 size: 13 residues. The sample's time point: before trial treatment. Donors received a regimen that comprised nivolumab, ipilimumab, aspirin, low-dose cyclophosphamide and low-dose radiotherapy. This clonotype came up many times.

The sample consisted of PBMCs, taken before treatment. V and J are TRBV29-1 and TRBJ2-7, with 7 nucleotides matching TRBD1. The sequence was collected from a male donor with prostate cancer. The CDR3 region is CSVDGTDSYEQYF. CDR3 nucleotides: TGCAGCGTTGACGGGACAGATTCCTACGAGCAGTACTTC.